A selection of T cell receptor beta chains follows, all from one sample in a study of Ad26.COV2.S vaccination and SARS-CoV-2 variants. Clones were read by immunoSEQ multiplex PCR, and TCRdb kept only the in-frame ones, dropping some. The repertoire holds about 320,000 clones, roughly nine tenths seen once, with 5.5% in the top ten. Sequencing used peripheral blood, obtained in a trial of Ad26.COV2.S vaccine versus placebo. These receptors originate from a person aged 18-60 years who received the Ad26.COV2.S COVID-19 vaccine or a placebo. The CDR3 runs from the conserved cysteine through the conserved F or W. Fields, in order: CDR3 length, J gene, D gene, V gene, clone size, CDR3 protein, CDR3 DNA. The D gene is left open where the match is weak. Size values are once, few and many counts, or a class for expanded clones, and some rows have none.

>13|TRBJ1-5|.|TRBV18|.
CASSPQGNQPQHF
TGTGCCAGCTCACCACAGGGCAATCAGCCCCAGCATTTT
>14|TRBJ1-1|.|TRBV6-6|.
CASSPEHGWTEAFF
TGTGCCAGCAGTCCCGAACATGGGTGGACTGAAGCTTTCTTT
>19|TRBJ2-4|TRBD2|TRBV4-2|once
CASSQVHRSLAGDLNIQYF
TGTGCCAGCAGCCAAGTACACCGTTCACTAGCGGGGGACCTGAACATTCAGTACTTC
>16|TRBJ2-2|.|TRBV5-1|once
CASKVAGPANTGELFF
TGCGCCAGCAAAGTTGCGGGACCGGCGAACACCGGGGAGCTGTTTTTT
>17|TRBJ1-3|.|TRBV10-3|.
CAISEQGNSFSGNTIYF
TGTGCCATCAGTGAGCAGGGGAACTCTTTCTCTGGAAACACCATATATTTT
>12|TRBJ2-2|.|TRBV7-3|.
CASSGPTGELFF
TGTGCCAGCAGCGGACCAACCGGGGAGCTGTTTTTT
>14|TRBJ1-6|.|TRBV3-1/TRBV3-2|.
CASSDTGANSPLHF
TGTGCCAGCAGCGATACAGGTGCTAATTCACCCCTCCACTTT
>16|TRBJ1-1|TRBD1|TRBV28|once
CASKGTLGQGNTEAFF
TGTGCCAGCAAGGGGACCCTGGGACAGGGGAACACTGAAGCTTTCTTT
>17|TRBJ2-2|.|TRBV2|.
CASSEPTGGGSTGELFF
TGTGCCAGCAGTGAACCAACTGGTGGGGGGTCCACCGGGGAGCTGTTTTTT
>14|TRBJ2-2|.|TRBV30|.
CAWREGVGAGELFF
TGTGCCTGGAGAGAGGGTGTGGGGGCCGGGGAGCTGTTTTTT
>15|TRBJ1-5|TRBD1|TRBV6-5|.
CASCRDREFRQPQHF
TGTGCCAGCTGTAGGGACAGGGAATTTCGTCAGCCCCAGCATTTT
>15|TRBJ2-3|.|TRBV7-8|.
CASSLERVSTDTQYF
TGTGCCAGCAGCTTAGAAAGGGTTAGCACAGATACGCAGTATTTT
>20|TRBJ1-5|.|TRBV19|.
CASKGSFFSVESLSFQPQHF
TGTGCCAGTAAGGGGTCGTTTTTTAGCGTAGAGAGCCTAAGCTTTCAGCCCCAGCATTTT
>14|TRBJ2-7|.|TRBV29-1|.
CSVRQGQSSYEQYF
TGCAGCGTTAGGCAAGGGCAGTCCTCCTACGAGCAGTACTTC
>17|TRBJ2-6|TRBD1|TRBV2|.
CASRAGTGYSGANVLTF
TGTGCCAGCAGGGCCGGGACAGGGTATTCTGGGGCCAACGTCCTGACTTTC
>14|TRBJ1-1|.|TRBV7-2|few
CASSLSPQVTEAFF
TGTGCCAGCAGCCTTAGTCCCCAGGTCACTGAAGCTTTCTTT
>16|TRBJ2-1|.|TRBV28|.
CASSLRAGVRYNEQFF
TGTGCCAGCAGTTTAAGGGCAGGGGTCCGATACAATGAGCAGTTCTTC
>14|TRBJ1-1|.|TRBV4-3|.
CASSQDSLNTEAFF
TGCGCCAGCAGCCAAGATTCCCTGAACACTGAAGCTTTCTTT
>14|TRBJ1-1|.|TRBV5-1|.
CASSLDGSNTEAFF
TGCGCCAGCAGCTTGGATGGCTCGAACACTGAAGCTTTCTTT
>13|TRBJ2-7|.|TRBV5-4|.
CASSFKGVYEQYF
TGTGCCAGCAGCTTTAAGGGGGTTTACGAGCAGTACTTC
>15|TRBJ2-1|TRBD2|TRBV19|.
CASAGTSGTYNEQFF
TGTGCCAGTGCTGGAACTAGCGGGACCTACAATGAGCAGTTCTTC
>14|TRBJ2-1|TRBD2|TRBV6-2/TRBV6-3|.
CASSGGSGRNEQFF
TGTGCCAGCAGCGGGGGTAGCGGGAGAAATGAGCAGTTCTTC
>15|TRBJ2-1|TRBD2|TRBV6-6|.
CASRKLAGGRNEQFF
TGTGCCAGCAGAAAACTAGCGGGAGGACGCAATGAGCAGTTCTTC
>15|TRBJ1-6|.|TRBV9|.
CASSVVDFNNSPLHF
TGTGCCAGCAGCGTAGTCGACTTCAATAATTCACCCCTCCACTTT
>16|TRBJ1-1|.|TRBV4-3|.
CASSQDRGGKNTEAFF
TGCGCCAGCAGCCAAGATCGGGGGGGAAAGAACACTGAAGCTTTCTTT
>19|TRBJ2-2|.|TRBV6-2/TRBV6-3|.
CASSYSTDPTFANTGELFF
TGTGCCAGCAGTTACTCGACAGACCCAACCTTCGCGAACACCGGGGAGCTGTTTTTT